These 15 T cell receptor beta chains share one sample of origin, sequenced in a study of CD8 T cells in Susac syndrome. Random hexamers were used to reverse transcribe an amount of about 0.45 to 1 ug RNA. TCRdb reprocessed the immunoSEQ multiplex PCR reads via MiXCR and lists one record per CDR3 protein. The sample yields fewer than 200,000 distinct CDR3 sequences, 93% seen once. The sample consisted of CD4+ T cells from PBMCs. The receptors shown here come from a human donor in good health.

The V gene is TRBV29-1, the J gene TRBJ1-1, with a weak D call TRBD1 (5 bases). V lost 7 bases and J 2 bases, leaving 17 bases between the germline ends. Germline V lookup: CDR1 SQVTM, CDR2 ANQGSEA. The CDR3 extends over 14 amino acids. The CDR3 coding sequence is TGCAGCGCCAGAGTGCAGGGTGGTAACACTGAAGCTTTCTTT. Amino acid sequence: CSARVQGGNTEAFF.

The chain carries TRBV3-1 and TRBJ2-7; maybe TRBD1 (6 bases). This CDR3 region has 17 residues. In germline, CDR1 is LGHDT, CDR2 YNNKEL (reference sequence). Trimming took off 5 bases at V and 2 bases at J, with 22 bases between the two ends. CDR3 amino acids: CASSSRTLRGTPYEQYV. CDR3 DNA sequence: TGTGCCAGCAGCTCTAGGACGCTGAGGGGGACCCCCTACGAGCAGTACGTC.

The chain combines TRBV6-6 with TRBJ2-7; TRBD1 is a possible D gene (5 bases). V shed 6 bases and J shed 0 bases, with 15 bases lying between them. Germline lookup yields CDR1 MNHNY and CDR2 SVGAGI (reference sequence). The CDR3 loop spans 15 amino acids. CDR3 in DNA: TGTGCCAGCAGCGGAAGGGGTTTTTCCTCCTACGAGCAGTACGTC. Amino acid sequence: CASSGRGFSSYEQYV.

This clonotype was seen only a few times. The chain has TRBV23-1 and TRBJ2-7; unclear D gene. TRBV23-1 belongs to the ORF category, with a function that is uncertain. The CDR3 extends over 15 amino acids. The V gene lost 0 bases and the J gene lost 1 base, with 10 bases spanning the gap. The CDR3 coding sequence is TGCGCCAGCAGTCAATCTTCACAGTCATCCTACGAGCAGTACTTC. It codes for CASSQSSQSSYEQYF.

CDR3 nucleotides: TGTGCCAGCAAACTGTCCGGCTCAAACGCCTGGGAGACCCAGTACTTC. This gives the protein CASKLSGSNAWETQYF. The rearrangement links TRBV2 to TRBJ2-5; D is undetermined. The CDR3 totals 16 residues. Germline V lookup: CDR1 SNHLY, CDR2 FYNNEI. Trimming removed 7 bases at V and 5 bases at J, with 23 bases between. The full variable domain, in which reference TRBV2 and TRBJ2-5 provide the parts outside the CDR3, is EPEVTQTPSHQVTQMGQEVILRCVPISNHLYFYWYRQILGQKVEFLVSFYNNEISEKSEIFDDQFSVERPDGSNFTLKIRSTKLEDSAMYFCASKLSGSNAWETQYFGPGTRLLVL.

The chain uses TRBV30 and TRBJ2-7, with D possibly being TRBD1 (7 bases). Germline CDR1 GTSNPN, CDR2 SVGIG (reference sequence). V was shortened by 3 bases and J by 2 bases, with 14 bases between the two germline ends. CDR3 length equals 14 residues. This CDR3 reads CAWSAGQPTYEQYF. As DNA, the CDR3 is TGTGCCTGGAGCGCGGGACAGCCCACCTACGAGCAGTACTTC.

The CDR3 loop is CASSLGSLAGGKLYTQYF. DNA of the CDR3: TGTGCCAGCAGCTTAGGGTCTCTAGCGGGGGGGAAACTTTATACGCAGTATTTT. The chain carries TRBV7-2 and TRBJ2-3; 12 bases match TRBD2. The CDR3 contains 18 residues. With 1 base clipped from V and 7 bases from J, the junction kept 12 bases outside the gene matches. Germline CDR1 and CDR2: SGHTA and FQGNSA.

Remarks on this clonotype: The junction does not match germline at one end; this may be a read error. CDR3 residues: CASSDSPLHF. Here the CDR3 DNA reads TGTGCCAGCAGTGATTCTCCCCTCCACTTT. The V call is TRBV6-4, the J call TRBJ1-6; the D is unclear. Germline lookup yields CDR1 MRHNA and CDR2 SNTAGT. The CDR3 sequence is 10 residues long.

The gene calls are TRBV5-1 and TRBJ1-6; 7 nucleotides agree with TRBD1. Germline CDR1 reads SGHRS; CDR2 reads YFSETQ. The CDR3 runs to 14 residues. Trimming cost V 3 bases and J 10 bases; bases outside gene matches: 7. The CDR3 DNA reads TGCGCCAGCAGCTCACAGGGGCTAAGATCACCCCTCCACTTT. Translated, it gives CASSSQGLRSPLHF.

The V gene is TRBV25-1, the J gene TRBJ2-3; no reliable D call. V was clipped by 6 bases and J by 2 bases, with 15 bases between them. This CDR3 is 15 amino acids long. Germline V gene data show CDR1 as MGHDK and CDR2 as SYGVNS. The CDR3 DNA reads TGTGCCAGCAGCTTCATTGTCGACTTCACAGATACGCAGTATTTT. Protein sequence: CASSFIVDFTDTQYF.

This chain connects TRBV19 to TRBJ1-2; D is perhaps TRBD1 (5 bases). Germline CDR1 is LNHDA and CDR2 is SQIVND (reference sequence). Trimming cost V 5 bases and J 2 bases, with 12 bases left between them. The CDR3 has 14 amino acids. The CDR3 protein is CASSLNRDNYGYTF. The CDR3 region has the DNA TGTGCCAGTAGTCTAAACCGGGACAACTATGGCTACACCTTC. Full variable domain (remainder filled in from reference TRBV19 and TRBJ1-2): DGGITQSPKYLFRKEGQNVTLSCEQNLNHDAMYWYRQDPGQGLRLIYYSQIVNDFQKGDIAEGYSVSREKKESFPLTVTSAQKNPTAFYLCASSLNRDNYGYTFGSGTRLTVV.

V and J are TRBV6-1 and TRBJ1-6, with TRBD1 matching 9 bases. The CDR3 contains 15 residues. With 6 bases clipped from V and 6 bases from J, the junction kept 6 bases outside the gene matches. Germline V CDR1 and CDR2: MNHNS, SASEGT. The CDR3 nucleotides read TGTGCCAGCAGGCATGGGACAGGGCGTAATTCACCCCTCCACTTT. It yields the protein CASRHGTGRNSPLHF.

The chain uses TRBV29-1 and TRBJ2-1; D is unresolved. The CDR3 runs 12 residues. Germline lookup yields CDR1 SQVTM and CDR2 ANQGSEA. V was clipped by 7 bases and J by 0 bases, with 7 bases between them. The CDR3 DNA reads as TGCAGCGGGGCTACCTCCTACAATGAGCAGTTCTTC. The encoded protein is CSGATSYNEQFF.

This chain joins TRBV7-2 and TRBJ2-5; either TRBD1 or TRBD2 may supply D (6 bases each). Trimming removed 4 bases from V and 2 bases from J, with 14 bases in between. Germline CDR1 is SGHTA and CDR2 is FQGNSA. The CDR3 covers 15 residues. This CDR3 is CASSSFLGGQETQYF. The CDR3 coding sequence is TGTGCCAGCAGCTCCTTCCTAGGGGGGCAAGAGACCCAGTACTTC.

The chain combines TRBV30 with TRBJ1-2, with D unresolved. V dropped 0 bases and J dropped 8 bases, with 16 bases sitting between them. Per the germline V gene, CDR1 is GTSNPN and CDR2 is SVGIG (reference sequence). This CDR3 region has 14 residues. The CDR3 spells CAWSVLAGPRGYTF. The DNA of the CDR3 is TGTGCCTGGAGTGTACTGGCGGGTCCGAGGGGCTACACCTTC.